This T cell receptor (beta chain) is from a study of technical replicates of blood from a few donors. Generated by immunoSEQ multiplex PCR, the TCRdb table keeps only in-frame clones and is missing some. Among about 81,000 clones listed, around 95% were seen once. The CDR3 contains 12 residues. Germline V gene data show CDR1 as GTSNPN and CDR2 as SVGIG (reference sequence). V gave up 0 bases and J gave up 2 bases, with 5 bases separating them. The chain combines TRBV30 with TRBJ2-7, with D unresolved. The specimen sequenced was T cells isolated from PBMCs. The TCR was taken from a human donor in good health. CDR3 in DNA: TGTGCCTGGAGTGTTTCCGCCTACGAGCAGTACTTC. Protein sequence: CAWSVSAYEQYF.